The present T cell receptor beta chain was sequenced within a study of blood T cell repertoires in COVID-19. Overall study: Specimens from acute and convalescent COVID-19 originated in the United States, Italy and Spain. In each case, the material was cDNA or gDNA derived from T cells, B-cell-depleted T cells, or PBMCs.

In the original workflow: Reference gene primer amplification gave estimated nucleated cell counts. Only in-frame clones appear in the TCRdb table, and some are missing; sequencing was by immunoSEQ multiplex PCR. V, J and clone size derive from that table, while D and trimming were established from the DNA sequence. Seen here are 75,000 to 95,000 clones, 70% to 90% observed once, and the top ten hold 2.5% to 3.5%. Sequencing was carried out using peripheral blood. The sequence was obtained from an elderly woman with acute or convalescent COVID-19.

The CDR3 sequence is CASTPPGRYAEAFF. As DNA, the CDR3 is TGTGCCAGCACCCCCCCAGGGAGGTACGCTGAAGCTTTCTTT. The V and J genes are TRBV6-5 and TRBJ1-1, with a tentative D call TRBD1 (5 bases). Germline CDR1 reads MNHEY; CDR2 reads SVGAGI. The CDR3 contains 14 residues. Deletions cut 7 bases from V and 6 bases from J, with 18 bases between.